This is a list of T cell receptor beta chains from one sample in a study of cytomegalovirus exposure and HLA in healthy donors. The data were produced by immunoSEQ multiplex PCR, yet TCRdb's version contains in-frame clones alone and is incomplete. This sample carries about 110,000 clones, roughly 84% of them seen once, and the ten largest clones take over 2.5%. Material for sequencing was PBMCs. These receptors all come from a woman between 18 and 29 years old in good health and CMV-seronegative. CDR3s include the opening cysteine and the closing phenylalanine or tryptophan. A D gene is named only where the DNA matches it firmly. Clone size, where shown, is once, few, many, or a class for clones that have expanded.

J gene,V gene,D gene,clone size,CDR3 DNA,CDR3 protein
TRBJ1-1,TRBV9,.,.,TGTGCCAGCAGCCTATTGGGGCAGGGGAACACTGAAGCTTTCTTT,CASSLLGQGNTEAFF
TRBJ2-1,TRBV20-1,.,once,TGCAGTGCTAGAGATATTGAGCAGTTCTTC,CSARDIEQFF
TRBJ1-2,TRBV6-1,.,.,TGTGCCAGCAGTGATTCGAGGTACTATGGCTACACCTTC,CASSDSRYYGYTF
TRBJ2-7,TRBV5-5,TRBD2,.,TGTGCCAGCAGCGCGACGGGGGGGACCTCCTACGAGCAGTACTTC,CASSATGGTSYEQYF
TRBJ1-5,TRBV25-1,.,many,TGTGCCAGCAGTGAATCCAAAGGACAGCGGCCCCAGCATTTT,CASSESKGQRPQHF
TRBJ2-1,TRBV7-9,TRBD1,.,TGTGCCAGCAGCTCAATACAGGGGGCAGCCTACAATGAGCAGTTCTTC,CASSSIQGAAYNEQFF
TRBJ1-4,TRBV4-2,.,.,TGTGCCAGCAGCCCCGGCCCCGGGGAAAAACTGTTTTTT,CASSPGPGEKLFF
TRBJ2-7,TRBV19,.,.,TGTGCCAGTAGTATTAGAGAACGTCTCTACGAGCAGTACTTC,CASSIRERLYEQYF
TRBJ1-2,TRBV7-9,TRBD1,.,TGTGCCAGCAGCCCGCCAGACAGGGGGCTAGAGAGTGGCTACACCTTC,CASSPPDRGLESGYTF
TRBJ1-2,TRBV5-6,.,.,TGTGCCAGCAGCTCGGCACAGAACTATGGCTACACCTTC,CASSSAQNYGYTF
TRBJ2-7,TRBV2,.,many,TGTGCCAGCATCCGGGGCTACGAGCAGTACTTC,CASIRGYEQYF
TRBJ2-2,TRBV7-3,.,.,TGTGCCAGCAGCTCCCAGGCGAACGGGGAGCTGTTTTTT,CASSSQANGELFF
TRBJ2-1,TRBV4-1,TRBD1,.,TGCGCCAGCAGGACCACCGGGACAGGGGTCTACAATGAGCAGTTCTTC,CASRTTGTGVYNEQFF
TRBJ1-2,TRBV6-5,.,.,TGTGCCAGCAGGGGGGGGAGGGAGGGCAACTATGGCTACACCTTC,CASRGGREGNYGYTF
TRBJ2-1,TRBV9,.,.,TGTGCCAGCAGCTTCTGGACAAGTTACAATGAGCAGTTCTTC,CASSFWTSYNEQFF